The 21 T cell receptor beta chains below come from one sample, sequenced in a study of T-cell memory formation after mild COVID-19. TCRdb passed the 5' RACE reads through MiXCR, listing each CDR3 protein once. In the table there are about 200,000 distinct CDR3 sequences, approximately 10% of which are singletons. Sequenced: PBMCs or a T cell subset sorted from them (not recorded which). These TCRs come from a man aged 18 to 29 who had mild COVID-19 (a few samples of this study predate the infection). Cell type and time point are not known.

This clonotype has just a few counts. The CDR3 DNA sequence: TGTGCCAGCAGCCCGGGACAGTACCAAGAGACCCAGTACTTC. Protein: CASSPGQYQETQYF. The chain carries TRBV5-5 and TRBJ2-5, with 7 bases identical to TRBD1. Losses at the gene ends were 4 bases for V and 0 bases for J; bases not matched to a gene: 3. CDR3 length: 14 residues. The germline gives CDR1 SGHKS, CDR2 YYEKEE (reference sequence).

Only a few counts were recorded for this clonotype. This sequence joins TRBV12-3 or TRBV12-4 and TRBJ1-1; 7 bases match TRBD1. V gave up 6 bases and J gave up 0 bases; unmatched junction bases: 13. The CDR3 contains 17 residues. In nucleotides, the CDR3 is TGTGCCAGCAGCCGGGGAACAGGGGCTTCTATGAACACTGAAGCTTTCTTT. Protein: CASSRGTGASMNTEAFF.

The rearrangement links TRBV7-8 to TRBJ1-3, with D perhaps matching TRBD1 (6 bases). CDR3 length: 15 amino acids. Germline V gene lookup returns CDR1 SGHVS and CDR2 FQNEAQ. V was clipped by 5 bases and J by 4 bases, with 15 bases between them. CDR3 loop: CASSVQGLSGNTIYF. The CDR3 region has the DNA TGTGCCAGCAGCGTACAGGGTCTATCCGGAAACACCATATATTTT.

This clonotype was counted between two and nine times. CDR3 nucleotides: TGTGCCAGTAGTATCCGGACAGGGCATCAGCCCCAGCATTTT. Residues: CASSIRTGHQPQHF. V gene TRBV19 combines with J gene TRBJ1-5; the match to TRBD1 covers 8 bases. CDR1 and CDR2 (germline): LNHDA, SQIVND (reference sequence). The length of the CDR3 is 14 residues. J lost 5 bases, V lost 3 bases, and 3 bases had no gene match.

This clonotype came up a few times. CDR3 nucleotide sequence: TGTGCCAGCAGGACAGGGCAACAGCCCCAGCATTTT. This encodes CASRTGQQPQHF. The V gene is TRBV6-6, the J gene TRBJ1-5, with 7 bases matching TRBD1. The germline gives CDR1 MNHNY, CDR2 SVGAGI (reference sequence). The CDR3 extends over 12 amino acids. V shed 6 bases, J shed 7 bases, and the junction held 3 bases outside the gene matches.

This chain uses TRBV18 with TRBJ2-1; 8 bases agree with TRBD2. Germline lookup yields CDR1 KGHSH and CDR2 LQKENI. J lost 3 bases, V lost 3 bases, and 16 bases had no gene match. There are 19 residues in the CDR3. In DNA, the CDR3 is TGTGCCAGCTCACCCCCGGGGCTTGCCGGGGGGGTGGGCTACAATGAGCAGTTCTTC. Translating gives CASSPPGLAGGVGYNEQFF.

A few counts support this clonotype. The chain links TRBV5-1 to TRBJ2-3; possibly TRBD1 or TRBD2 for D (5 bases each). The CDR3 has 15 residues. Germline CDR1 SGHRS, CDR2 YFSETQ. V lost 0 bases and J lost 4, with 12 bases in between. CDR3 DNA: TGCGCCAGCAGCTTGGCCGGGGTGGGGCCAGATACGCAGTATTTT. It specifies CASSLAGVGPDTQYF.

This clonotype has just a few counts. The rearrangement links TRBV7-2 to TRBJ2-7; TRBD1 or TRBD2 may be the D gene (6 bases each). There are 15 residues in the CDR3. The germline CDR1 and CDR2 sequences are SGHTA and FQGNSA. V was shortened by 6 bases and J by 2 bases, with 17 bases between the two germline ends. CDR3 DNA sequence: TGTGCCAGCAGGCTAGGAGGGGGAGCAACCTACGAGCAGTACTTC. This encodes CASRLGGGATYEQYF.

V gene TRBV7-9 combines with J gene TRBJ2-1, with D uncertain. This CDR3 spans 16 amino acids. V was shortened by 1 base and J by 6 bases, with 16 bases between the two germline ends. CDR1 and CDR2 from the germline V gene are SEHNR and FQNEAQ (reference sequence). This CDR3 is CASSLGGTPVRNEQFF. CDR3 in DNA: TGTGCCAGCAGCTTAGGAGGCACCCCAGTACGCAATGAGCAGTTCTTC.

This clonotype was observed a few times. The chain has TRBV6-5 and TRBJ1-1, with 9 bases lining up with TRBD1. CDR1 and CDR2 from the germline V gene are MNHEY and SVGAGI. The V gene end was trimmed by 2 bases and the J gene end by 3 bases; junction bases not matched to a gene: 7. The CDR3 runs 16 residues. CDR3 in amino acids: CASSYLPGQGDTEAFF. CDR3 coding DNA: TGTGCCAGCAGTTACCTCCCGGGACAGGGAGACACTGAAGCTTTCTTT.

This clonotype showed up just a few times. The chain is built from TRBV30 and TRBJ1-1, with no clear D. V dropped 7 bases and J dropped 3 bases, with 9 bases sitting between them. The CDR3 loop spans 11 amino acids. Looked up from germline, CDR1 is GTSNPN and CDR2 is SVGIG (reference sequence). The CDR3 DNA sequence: TGTGCCTTAGGACTTTACACTGAAGCTTTCTTT. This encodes CALGLYTEAFF.

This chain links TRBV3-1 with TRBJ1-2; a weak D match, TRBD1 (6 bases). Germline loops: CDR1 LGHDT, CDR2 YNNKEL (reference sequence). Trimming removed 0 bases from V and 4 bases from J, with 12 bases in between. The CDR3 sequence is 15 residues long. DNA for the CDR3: TGTGCCAGCAGCCAAGATTCGTCAGGGGCCTATGGCTACACCTTC. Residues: CASSQDSSGAYGYTF.

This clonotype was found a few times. The DNA for the CDR3 is TGTGCCAGCAGTTTTCGGCAGGGTGGGAATGAGCAGTTCTTC. This translates into CASSFRQGGNEQFF. V and J are TRBV27 and TRBJ2-1; possibly TRBD1 for D (5 bases). CDR3 length: 14 residues. Trimming removed 3 bases from V and 7 bases from J, with 13 bases in between. Germline V gene sequence: CDR1 MNHEY, CDR2 SMNVEV (reference sequence).

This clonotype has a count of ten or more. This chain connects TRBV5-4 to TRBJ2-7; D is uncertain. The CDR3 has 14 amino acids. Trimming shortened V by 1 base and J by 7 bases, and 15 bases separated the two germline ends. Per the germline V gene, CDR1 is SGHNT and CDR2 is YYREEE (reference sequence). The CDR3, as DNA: TGTGCCAGCAGCTTGTTCCAGATCTCAGAGGAGCAGTACTTC. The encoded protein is CASSLFQISEEQYF.

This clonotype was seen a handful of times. The CDR3 DNA is TGCGCCAGCAGCCAAGATGAACAGGGGGCGAACACCATATATTTT. Residues: CASSQDEQGANTIYF. The V gene is TRBV4-3, the J gene TRBJ1-3; 9 positions agree with TRBD1. Germline V lookup: CDR1 LGHNA, CDR2 YSLEER. The CDR3 sequence is 15 residues long. Losses at the gene ends were 0 bases for V and 7 bases for J; bases not matched to a gene: 4.

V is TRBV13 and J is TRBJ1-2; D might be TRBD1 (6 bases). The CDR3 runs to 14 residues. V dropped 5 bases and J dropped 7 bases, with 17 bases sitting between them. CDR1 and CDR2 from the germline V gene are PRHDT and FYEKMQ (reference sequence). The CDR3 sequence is CASSRLGGLRGYTF. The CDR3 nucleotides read TGTGCCAGCAGCCGCCTCGGGGGGCTCCGTGGCTACACCTTC.

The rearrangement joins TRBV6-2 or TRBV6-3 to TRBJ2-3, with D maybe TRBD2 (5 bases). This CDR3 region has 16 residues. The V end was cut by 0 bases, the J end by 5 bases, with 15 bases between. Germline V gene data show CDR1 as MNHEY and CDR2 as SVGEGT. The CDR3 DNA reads TGTGCCAGCAGTTACTCGAGTCTAGCCCGAGGAGATACGCAGTATTTT. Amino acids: CASSYSSLARGDTQYF.

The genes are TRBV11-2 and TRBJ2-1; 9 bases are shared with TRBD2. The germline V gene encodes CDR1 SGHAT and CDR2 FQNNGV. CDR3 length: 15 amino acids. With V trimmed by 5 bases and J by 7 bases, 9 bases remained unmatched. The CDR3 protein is CASSRSGGQGNEQFF. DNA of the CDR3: TGTGCCAGCAGCCGTAGCGGGGGTCAAGGGAATGAGCAGTTCTTC.

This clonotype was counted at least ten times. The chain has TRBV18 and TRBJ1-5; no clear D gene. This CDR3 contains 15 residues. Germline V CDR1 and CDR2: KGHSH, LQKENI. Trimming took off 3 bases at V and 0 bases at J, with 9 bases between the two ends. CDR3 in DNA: TGTGCCAGCTCACCCCTCCGCGGTAGCAATCAGCCCCAGCATTTT. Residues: CASSPLRGSNQPQHF.

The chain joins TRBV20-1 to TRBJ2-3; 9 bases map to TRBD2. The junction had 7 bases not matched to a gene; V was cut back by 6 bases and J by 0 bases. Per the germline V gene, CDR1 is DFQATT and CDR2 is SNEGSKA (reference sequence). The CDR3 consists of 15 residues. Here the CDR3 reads CSAYLAGTSTDTQYF. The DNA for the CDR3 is TGCAGTGCATATCTAGCGGGAACAAGCACAGATACGCAGTATTTT.

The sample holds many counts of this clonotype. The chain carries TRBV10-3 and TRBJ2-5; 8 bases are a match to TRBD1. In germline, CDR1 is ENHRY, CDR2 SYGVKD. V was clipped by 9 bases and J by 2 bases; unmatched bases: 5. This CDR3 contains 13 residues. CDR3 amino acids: CAMATGGQETQYF. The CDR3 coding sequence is TGTGCCATGGCCACAGGGGGACAAGAGACCCAGTACTTC.